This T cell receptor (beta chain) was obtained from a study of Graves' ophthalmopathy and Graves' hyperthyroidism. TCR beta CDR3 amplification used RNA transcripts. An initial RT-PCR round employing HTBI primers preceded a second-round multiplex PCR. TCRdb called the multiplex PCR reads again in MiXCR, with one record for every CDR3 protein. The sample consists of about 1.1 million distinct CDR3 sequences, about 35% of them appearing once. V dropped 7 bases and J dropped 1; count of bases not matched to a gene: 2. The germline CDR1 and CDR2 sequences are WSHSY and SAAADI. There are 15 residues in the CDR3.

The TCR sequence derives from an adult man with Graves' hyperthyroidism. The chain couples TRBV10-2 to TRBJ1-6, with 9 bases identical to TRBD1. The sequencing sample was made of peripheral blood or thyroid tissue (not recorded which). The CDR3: CASMTGGSYNSPLHF. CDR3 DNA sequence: TGCGCCAGCATGACAGGGGGGTCCTATAATTCACCCCTCCACTTT.